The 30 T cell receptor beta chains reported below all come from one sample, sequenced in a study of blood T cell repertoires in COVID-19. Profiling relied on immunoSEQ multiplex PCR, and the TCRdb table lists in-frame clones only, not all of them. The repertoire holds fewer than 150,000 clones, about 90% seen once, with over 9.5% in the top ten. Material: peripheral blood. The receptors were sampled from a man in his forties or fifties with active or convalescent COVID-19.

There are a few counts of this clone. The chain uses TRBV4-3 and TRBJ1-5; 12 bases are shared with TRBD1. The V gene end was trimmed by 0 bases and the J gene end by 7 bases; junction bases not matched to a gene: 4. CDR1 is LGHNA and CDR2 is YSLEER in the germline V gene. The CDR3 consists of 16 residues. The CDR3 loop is CASSQDLGQGAQPQHF. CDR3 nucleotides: TGCGCCAGCAGCCAAGATCTGGGACAGGGGGCACAGCCCCAGCATTTT.

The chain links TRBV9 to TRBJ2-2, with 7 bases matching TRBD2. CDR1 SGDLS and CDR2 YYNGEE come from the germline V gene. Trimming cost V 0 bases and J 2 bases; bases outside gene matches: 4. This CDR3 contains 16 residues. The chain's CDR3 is CASSVGTGGNTGELFF. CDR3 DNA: TGTGCCAGCAGCGTAGGTACGGGGGGAAACACCGGGGAGCTGTTTTTT.

The CDR3 bases are TGTGCCAGCACCCCAGGGCTAAATAATTCACCCCTCCACTTT. Protein product: CASTPGLNNSPLHF. The chain carries TRBV6-5 and TRBJ1-6; weak D call: TRBD1 (5 bases). Germline CDR1 and CDR2: MNHEY and SVGAGI. This CDR3 comprises 14 residues. The V and J ends lost 7 bases and 5 bases respectively, with 12 bases between them.

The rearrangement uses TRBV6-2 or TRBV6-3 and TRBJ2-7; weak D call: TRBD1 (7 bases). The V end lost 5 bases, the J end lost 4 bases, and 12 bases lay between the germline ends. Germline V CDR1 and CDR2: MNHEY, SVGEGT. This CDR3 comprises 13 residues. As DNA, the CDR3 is TGTGCCAGCAGTCCAGGGGGGTCTTACGAGCAGTACTTC. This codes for CASSPGGSYEQYF.

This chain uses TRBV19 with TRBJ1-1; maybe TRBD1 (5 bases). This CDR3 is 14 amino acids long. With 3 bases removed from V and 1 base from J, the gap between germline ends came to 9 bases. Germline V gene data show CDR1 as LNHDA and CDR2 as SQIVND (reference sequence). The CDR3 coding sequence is TGTGCCAGTAGTATTTTGCAGGGGAACACTGAAGCTTTCTTT. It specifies CASSILQGNTEAFF.

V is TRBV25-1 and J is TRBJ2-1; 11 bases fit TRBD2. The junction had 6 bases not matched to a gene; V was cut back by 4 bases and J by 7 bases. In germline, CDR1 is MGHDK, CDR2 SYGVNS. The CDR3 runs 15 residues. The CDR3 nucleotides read TGTGCCAGCAGTGGCAGGACTAGCGGGTTAAATGAGCAGTTCTTC. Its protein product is CASSGRTSGLNEQFF. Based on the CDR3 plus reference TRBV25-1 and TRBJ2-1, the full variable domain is EADIYQTPRYLVIGTGKKITLECSQTMGHDKMYWYQQDPGMELHLIHYSYGVNSTEKGDLSSESTVSRIRTEHFPLTLESARPSHTSQYLCASSGRTSGLNEQFFGPGTRLTVL.

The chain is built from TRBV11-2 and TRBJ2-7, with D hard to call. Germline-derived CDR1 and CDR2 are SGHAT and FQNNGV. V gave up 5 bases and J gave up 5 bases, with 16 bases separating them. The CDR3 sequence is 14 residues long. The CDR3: CASSPRQWANEQYF. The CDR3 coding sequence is TGTGCCAGCAGCCCCCGGCAGTGGGCCAACGAGCAGTACTTC.

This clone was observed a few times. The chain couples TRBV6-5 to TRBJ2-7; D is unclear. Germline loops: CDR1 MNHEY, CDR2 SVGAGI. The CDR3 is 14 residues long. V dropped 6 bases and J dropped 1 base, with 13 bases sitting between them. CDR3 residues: CASSYDIQSYEQYF. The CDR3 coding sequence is TGTGCCAGCAGCTACGATATCCAGTCCTACGAGCAGTACTTC.

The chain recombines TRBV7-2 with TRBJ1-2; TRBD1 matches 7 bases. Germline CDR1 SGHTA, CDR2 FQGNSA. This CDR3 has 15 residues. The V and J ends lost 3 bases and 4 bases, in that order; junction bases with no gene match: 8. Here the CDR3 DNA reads TGTGCCAGCAGCTTGGGTGCAACAGGGGCCTATGGCTACACCTTC. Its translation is CASSLGATGAYGYTF.

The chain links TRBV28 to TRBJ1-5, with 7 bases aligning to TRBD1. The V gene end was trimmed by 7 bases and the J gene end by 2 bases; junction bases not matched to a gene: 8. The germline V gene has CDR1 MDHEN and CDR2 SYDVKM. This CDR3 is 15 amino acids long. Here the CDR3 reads CASNAQGVGNQPQHF. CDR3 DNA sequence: TGTGCCAGCAACGCCCAGGGGGTAGGCAATCAGCCCCAGCATTTT.

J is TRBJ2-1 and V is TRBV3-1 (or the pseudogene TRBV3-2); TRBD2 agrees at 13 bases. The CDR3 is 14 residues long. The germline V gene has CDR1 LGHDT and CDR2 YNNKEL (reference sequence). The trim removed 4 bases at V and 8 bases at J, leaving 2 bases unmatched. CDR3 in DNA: TGTGCCAGCAGCCCGGGACTAGCGGGACATGAGCAGTTCTTC. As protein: CASSPGLAGHEQFF.

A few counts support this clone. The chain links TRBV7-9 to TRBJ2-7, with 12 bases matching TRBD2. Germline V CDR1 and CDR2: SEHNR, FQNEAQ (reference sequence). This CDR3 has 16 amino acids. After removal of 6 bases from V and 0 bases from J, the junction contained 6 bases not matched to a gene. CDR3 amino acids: CASSFGTSGSSYEQYF. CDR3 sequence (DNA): TGTGCCAGCAGTTTTGGGACTAGCGGGTCCTCCTACGAGCAGTACTTC.

The CDR3 protein is CASSSRLAGGLGSSTDTQYF. The CDR3, as DNA: TGTGCCAGTAGTAGCCGACTAGCGGGAGGTCTAGGATCAAGCACAGATACGCAGTATTTT. This rearrangement joins TRBV19 to TRBJ2-3; 13 bases match TRBD2. Germline trimming cut 4 bases from V and 0 bases from J; bases unmatched to any gene: 13. CDR3 size: 20 residues. CDR1 and CDR2 from the germline V gene are LNHDA and SQIVND (reference sequence). The full variable domain, with the rest looked up from reference TRBV19 and TRBJ2-3, is DGGITQSPKYLFRKEGQNVTLSCEQNLNHDAMYWYRQDPGQGLRLIYYSQIVNDFQKGDIAEGYSVSREKKESFPLTVTSAQKNPTAFYLCASSSRLAGGLGSSTDTQYFGPGTRLTVL.

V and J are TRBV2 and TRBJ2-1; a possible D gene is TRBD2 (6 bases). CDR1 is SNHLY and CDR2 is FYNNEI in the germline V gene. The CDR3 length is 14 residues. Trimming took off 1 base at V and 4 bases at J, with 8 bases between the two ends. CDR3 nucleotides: TGTGCCAGCAGTGAAGGACTAGTTTACAATGAGCAGTTCTTC. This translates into CASSEGLVYNEQFF. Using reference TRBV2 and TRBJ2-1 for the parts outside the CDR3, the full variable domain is EPEVTQTPSHQVTQMGQEVILRCVPISNHLYFYWYRQILGQKVEFLVSFYNNEISEKSEIFDDQFSVERPDGSNFTLKIRSTKLEDSAMYFCASSEGLVYNEQFFGPGTRLTVL.

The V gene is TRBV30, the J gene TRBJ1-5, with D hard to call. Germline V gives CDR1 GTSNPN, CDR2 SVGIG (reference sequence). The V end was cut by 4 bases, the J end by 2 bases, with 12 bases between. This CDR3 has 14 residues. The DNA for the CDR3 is TGTGCCTGGAAGCATAGTCCGGGCAATCAGCCCCAGCATTTT. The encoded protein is CAWKHSPGNQPQHF.

For the CDR3, the DNA is TGTGCCAGCAGTTACCCTCTAGCGGGGGGCTACAATGAGCAGTTCTTC. Translating gives CASSYPLAGGYNEQFF. V and J are TRBV6-2 or TRBV6-3 and TRBJ2-1, with 11 bases identical to TRBD2. With V trimmed by 2 bases and J by 3 bases, 3 bases remained unmatched. CDR3 length: 16 amino acids. Germline CDR1 and CDR2: MNHEY and SVGEGT.

CDR3 loop: CASSPWGVGSNQPQHF. As DNA, the CDR3 is TGTGCCAGCAGCCCTTGGGGGGTAGGGTCCAATCAGCCCCAGCATTTT. The chain recombines TRBV5-6 with TRBJ1-5; possible D gene TRBD1, 5 bases. The CDR3 contains 16 residues. Looked up from germline, CDR1 is SGHDT and CDR2 is YYEEEE. The germline V and J ends were trimmed by 4 bases and 3 bases, with 17 bases remaining between them.

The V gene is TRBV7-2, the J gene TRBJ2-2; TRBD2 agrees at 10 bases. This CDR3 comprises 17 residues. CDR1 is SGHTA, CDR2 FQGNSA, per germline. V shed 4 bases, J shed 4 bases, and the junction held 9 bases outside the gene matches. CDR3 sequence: CASSSLAGPRITGELFF. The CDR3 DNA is TGTGCCAGCAGCTCACTAGCGGGACCGAGGATCACCGGGGAGCTGTTTTTT.

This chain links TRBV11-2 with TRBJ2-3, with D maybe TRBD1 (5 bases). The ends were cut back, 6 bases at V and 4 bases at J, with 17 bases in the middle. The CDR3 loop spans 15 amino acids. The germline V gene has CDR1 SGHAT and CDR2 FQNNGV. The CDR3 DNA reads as TGTGCCAGCAGAAACACAGGTGATTTCGCAGATACGCAGTATTTT. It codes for CASRNTGDFADTQYF. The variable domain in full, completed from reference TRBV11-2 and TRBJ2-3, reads EAGVAQSPRYKIIEKRQSVAFWCNPISGHATLYWYQQILGQGPKLLIQFQNNGVVDDSQLPKDRFSAERLKGVDSTLKIQPAKLEDSAVYLCASRNTGDFADTQYFGPGTRLTVL.

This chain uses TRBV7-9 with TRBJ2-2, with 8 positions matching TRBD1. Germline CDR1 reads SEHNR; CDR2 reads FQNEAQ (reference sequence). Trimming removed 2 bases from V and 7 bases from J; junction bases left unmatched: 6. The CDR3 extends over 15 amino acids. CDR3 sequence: CASSLPTGEYGELFF. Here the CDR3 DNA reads TGTGCCAGCAGCTTACCGACAGGGGAGTACGGGGAGCTGTTTTTT.

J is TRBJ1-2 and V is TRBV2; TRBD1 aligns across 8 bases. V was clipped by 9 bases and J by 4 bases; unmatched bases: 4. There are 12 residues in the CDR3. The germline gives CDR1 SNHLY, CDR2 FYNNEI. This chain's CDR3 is CARDRVGYGYTF. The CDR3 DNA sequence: TGTGCCAGGGACAGGGTGGGCTATGGCTACACCTTC.

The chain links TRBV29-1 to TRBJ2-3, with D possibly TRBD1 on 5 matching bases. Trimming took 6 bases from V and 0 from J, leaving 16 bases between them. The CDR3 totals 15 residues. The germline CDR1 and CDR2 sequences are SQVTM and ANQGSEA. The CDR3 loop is CSVTPQATSTDTQYF. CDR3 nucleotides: TGCAGCGTCACTCCACAGGCTACTAGCACAGATACGCAGTATTTT.

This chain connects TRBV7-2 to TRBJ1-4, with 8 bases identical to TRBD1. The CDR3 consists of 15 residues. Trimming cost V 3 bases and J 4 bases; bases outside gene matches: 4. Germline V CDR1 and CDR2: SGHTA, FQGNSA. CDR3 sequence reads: CASSLTGAVNEKLFF. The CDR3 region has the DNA TGTGCCAGCAGCTTGACAGGGGCCGTTAATGAAAAACTGTTTTTT.

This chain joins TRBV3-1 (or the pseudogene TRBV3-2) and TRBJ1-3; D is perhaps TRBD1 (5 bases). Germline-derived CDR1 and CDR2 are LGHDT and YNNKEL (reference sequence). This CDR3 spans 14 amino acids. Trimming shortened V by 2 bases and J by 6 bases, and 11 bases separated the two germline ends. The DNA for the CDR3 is TGTGCCAGCAGCCAATCGGGGGGGGAAAACACCATATATTTT. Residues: CASSQSGGENTIYF.

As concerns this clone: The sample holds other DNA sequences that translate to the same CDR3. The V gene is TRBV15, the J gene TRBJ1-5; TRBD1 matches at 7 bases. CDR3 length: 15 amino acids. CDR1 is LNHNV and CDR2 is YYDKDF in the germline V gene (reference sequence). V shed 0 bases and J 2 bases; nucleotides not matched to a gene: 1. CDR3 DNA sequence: TGTGCCACCAGCAGAGATGACAGGGGCAATCAGCCCCAGCATTTT. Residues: CATSRDDRGNQPQHF.

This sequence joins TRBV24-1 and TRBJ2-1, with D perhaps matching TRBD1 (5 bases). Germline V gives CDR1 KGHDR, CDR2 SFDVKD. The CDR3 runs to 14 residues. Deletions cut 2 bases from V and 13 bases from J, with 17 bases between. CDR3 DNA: TGTGCCACCAGTGATTCCACAGGCCACAAGGCTCAGTTCTTC. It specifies CATSDSTGHKAQFF.

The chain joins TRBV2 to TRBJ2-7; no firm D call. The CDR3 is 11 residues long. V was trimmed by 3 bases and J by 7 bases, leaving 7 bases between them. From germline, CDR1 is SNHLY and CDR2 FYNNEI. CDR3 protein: CASSDFREQYF. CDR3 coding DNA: TGTGCCAGCAGTGATTTCAGGGAGCAGTACTTC.

In DNA form, the CDR3 reads TGTGCCAGCAGCCATGGACTTCCATCCTACGAGCAGTACTTC. Residues: CASSHGLPSYEQYF. The chain links TRBV7-9 to TRBJ2-7, with a weak D call TRBD2 (5 bases). Germline V gene sequence: CDR1 SEHNR, CDR2 FQNEAQ (reference sequence). The CDR3 is 14 residues long. Between the trimmed V and J ends, which lost 5 bases and 1 base, there was a span of 12 bases.

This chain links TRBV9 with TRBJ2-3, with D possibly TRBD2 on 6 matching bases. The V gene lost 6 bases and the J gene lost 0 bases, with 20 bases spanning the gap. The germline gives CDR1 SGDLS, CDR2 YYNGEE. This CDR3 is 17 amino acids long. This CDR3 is CASTRTTGTPSTDTQYF. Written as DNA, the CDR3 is TGTGCCAGCACTCGTACAACCGGGACTCCTAGCACAGATACGCAGTATTTT.

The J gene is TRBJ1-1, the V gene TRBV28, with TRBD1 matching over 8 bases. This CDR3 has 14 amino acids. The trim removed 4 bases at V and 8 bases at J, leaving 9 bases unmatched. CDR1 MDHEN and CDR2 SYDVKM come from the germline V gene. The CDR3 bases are TGTGCCAGCAGTTCCGCGTCCCGGGACAGGGAAGCTTTCTTT. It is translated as CASSSASRDREAFF. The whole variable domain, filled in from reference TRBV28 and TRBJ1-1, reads DVKVTQSSRYLVKRTGEKVFLECVQDMDHENMFWYRQDPGLGLRLIYFSYDVKMKEKGDIPEGYSVSREKKERFSLILESASTNQTSMYLCASSSASRDREAFFGQGTRLTVV.